The clone carrying this T cell receptor (beta chain) was found once. The antigen is undetermined. A read error may produce the germline difference seen at one junction end. Germline V lookup: CDR1 DFQATT, CDR2 SNEGSKA (reference sequence). The CDR3 covers 14 residues. RNA was extracted from bulk tissue without any cell sorting. Donors were chemotherapy-naive, newly diagnosed lung cancer surgical patients in China, August–late 2014. TCRbeta libraries were built with three rounds of nested PCR, modified from ARM-PCR. MiXCR, applied by TCRdb to the multiplex PCR reads, yields one record per CDR3 protein. The sample shows under 250,000 distinct CDR3 sequences, 71% of them seen only once. This entry comes from a study of tumor and adjacent non-tumor tissue in lung cancer. Findings of the study overall: Tumor repertoires had a smaller top 100 clone share than normal lung.

This chain joins TRBV20-1 and TRBJ1-5; D is perhaps TRBD1 (5 bases). The source material was lung tumor tissue. The sequence derives from a man in his 60s with non-small cell lung cancer. CDR3 sequence reads: CRARGGISNQPQHF. The CDR3 coding sequence is TGCAGAGCTAGGGGCGGGATAAGCAATCAGCCCCAGCATTTT.